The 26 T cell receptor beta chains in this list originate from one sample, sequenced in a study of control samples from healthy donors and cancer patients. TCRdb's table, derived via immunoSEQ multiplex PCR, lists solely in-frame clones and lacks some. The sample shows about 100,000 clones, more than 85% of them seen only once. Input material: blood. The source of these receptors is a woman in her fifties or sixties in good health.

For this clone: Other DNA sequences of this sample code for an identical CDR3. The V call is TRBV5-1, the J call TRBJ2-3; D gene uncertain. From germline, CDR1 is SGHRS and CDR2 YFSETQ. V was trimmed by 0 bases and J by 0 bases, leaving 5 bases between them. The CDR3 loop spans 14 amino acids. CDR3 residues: CASSLGTSTDTQYF. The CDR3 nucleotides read TGCGCCAGCAGCTTGGGAACTAGCACAGATACGCAGTATTTT.

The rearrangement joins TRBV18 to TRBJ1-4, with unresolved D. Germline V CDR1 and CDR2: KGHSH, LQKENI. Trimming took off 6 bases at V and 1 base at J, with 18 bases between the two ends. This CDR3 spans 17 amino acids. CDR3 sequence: CASSSNTGMRTNEKLFF. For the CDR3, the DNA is TGTGCCAGCTCCAGTAATACCGGGATGAGAACTAATGAAAAACTGTTTTTT.

As DNA, the CDR3 is TGCAGCTCCCTGGACACCGGGGAGCTGTTTTTT. Translated: CSSLDTGELFF. This sequence joins TRBV29-1 and TRBJ2-2; no clear D. With 8 bases removed from V and 3 bases from J, the gap between germline ends came to 7 bases. The CDR3 is 11 amino acids. Germline CDR1 SQVTM, CDR2 ANQGSEA.

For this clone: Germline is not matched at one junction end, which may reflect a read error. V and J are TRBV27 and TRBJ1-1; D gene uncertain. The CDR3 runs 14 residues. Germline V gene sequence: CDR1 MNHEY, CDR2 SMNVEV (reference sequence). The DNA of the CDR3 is TGTGCCAGCAGTCCCCCCGGGTGGAACTCTGAAGCTTTCTTT. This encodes CASSPPGWNSEAFF.

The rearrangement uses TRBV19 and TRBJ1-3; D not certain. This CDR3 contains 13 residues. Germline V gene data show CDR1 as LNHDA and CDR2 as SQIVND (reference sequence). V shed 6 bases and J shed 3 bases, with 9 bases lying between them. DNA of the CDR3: TGTGCCAGTAGGTTGGACGGTGGAAACACCATATATTTT. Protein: CASRLDGGNTIYF. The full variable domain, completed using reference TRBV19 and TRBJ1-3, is DGGITQSPKYLFRKEGQNVTLSCEQNLNHDAMYWYRQDPGQGLRLIYYSQIVNDFQKGDIAEGYSVSREKKESFPLTVTSAQKNPTAFYLCASRLDGGNTIYFGEGSWLTVV.

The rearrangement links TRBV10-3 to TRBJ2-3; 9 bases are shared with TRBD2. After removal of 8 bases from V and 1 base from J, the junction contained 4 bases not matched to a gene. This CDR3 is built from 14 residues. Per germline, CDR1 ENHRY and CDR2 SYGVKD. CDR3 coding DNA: TGTGCCATCTCATTAGCGGGGGGCACAGATACGCAGTATTTT. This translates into CAISLAGGTDTQYF.

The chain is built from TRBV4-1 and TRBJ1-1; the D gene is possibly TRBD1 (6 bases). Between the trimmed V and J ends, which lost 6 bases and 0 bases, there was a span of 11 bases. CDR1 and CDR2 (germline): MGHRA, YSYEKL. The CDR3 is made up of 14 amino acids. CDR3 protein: CASRRTVLNTEAFF. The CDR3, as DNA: TGCGCCAGCAGGCGGACAGTCTTGAACACTGAAGCTTTCTTT.

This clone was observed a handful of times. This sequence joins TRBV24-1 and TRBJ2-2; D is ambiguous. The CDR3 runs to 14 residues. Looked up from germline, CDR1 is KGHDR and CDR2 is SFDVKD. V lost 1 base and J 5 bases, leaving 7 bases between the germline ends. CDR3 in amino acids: CATSDFNPTGELFF. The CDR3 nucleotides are TGTGCCACCAGTGATTTCAACCCGACCGGGGAGCTGTTTTTT.

CDR3 protein: CASSFKETQYF. CDR3 sequence (DNA): TGTGCCAGCAGCTTTAAAGAGACCCAGTACTTC. The rearrangement joins TRBV7-2 to TRBJ2-5; no clear D gene. V was trimmed by 3 bases and J by 3 bases, leaving 2 bases between them. The CDR3 runs to 11 residues. Germline assignment: CDR1 SGHTA and CDR2 FQGNSA.

The CDR3 here is CASRRGAGYTF. As DNA, the CDR3 is TGTGCCAGCCGCCGGGGGGCTGGCTACACCTTC. V and J are TRBV12-3 or TRBV12-4 and TRBJ1-2; TRBD1 might be the D (6 bases). The CDR3 extends over 11 amino acids. Trimming removed 8 bases at V and 7 bases at J, with 11 bases between.

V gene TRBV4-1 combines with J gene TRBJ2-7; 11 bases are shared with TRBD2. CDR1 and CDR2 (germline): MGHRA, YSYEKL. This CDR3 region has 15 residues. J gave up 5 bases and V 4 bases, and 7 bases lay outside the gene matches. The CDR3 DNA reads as TGCGCCAGCAGCCTAAGATTGGGACTAGCGGACGAGCAGTACGTC. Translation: CASSLRLGLADEQYV.

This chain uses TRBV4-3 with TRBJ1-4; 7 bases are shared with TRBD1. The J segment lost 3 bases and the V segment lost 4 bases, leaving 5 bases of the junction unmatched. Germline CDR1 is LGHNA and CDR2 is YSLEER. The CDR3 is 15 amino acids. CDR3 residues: CASSLRDSANEKLFF. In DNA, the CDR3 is TGCGCCAGCAGCCTGCGGGACAGCGCTAATGAAAAACTGTTTTTT.

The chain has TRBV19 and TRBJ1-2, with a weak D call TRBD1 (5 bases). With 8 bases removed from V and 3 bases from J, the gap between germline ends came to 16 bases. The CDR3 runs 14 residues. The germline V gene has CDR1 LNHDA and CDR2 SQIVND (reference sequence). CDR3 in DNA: TGTGCCAGTGGAGACAGCCAGCCCCACTATGGCTACACCTTC. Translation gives CASGDSQPHYGYTF.

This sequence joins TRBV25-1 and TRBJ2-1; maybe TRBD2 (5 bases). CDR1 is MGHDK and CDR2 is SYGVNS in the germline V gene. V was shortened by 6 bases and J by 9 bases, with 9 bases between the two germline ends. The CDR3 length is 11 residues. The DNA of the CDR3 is TGTGCCAGCAGGGAGGTGGGTGAGCAGTTCTTC. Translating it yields CASREVGEQFF.

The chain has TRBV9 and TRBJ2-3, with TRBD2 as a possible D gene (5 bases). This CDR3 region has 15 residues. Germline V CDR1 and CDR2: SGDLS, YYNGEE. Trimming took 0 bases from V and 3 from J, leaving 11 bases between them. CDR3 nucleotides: TGTGCCAGCAGCGTAGCTCAGAGGGCGACAGATACGCAGTATTTT. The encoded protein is CASSVAQRATDTQYF.

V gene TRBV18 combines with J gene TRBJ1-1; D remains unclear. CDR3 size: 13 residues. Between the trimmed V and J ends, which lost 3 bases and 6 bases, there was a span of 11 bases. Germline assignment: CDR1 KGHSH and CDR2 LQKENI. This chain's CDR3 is CASSPGGDPEAFF. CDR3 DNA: TGTGCCAGCTCACCTGGCGGTGATCCTGAAGCTTTCTTT.

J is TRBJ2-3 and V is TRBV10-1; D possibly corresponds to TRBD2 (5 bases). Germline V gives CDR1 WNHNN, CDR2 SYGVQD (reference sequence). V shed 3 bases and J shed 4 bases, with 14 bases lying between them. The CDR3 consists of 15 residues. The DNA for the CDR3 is TGCGCCAGCAGTGATTCGGCGAGGGCCGCAGATACGCAGTATTTT. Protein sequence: CASSDSARAADTQYF.

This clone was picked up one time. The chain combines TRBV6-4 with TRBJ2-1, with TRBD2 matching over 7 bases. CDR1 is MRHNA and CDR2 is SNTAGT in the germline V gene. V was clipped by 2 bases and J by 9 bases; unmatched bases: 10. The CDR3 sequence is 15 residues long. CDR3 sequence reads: CASSDGGGIIGEQFF. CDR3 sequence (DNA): TGTGCCAGCAGTGACGGGGGGGGTATTATCGGTGAGCAGTTCTTC.

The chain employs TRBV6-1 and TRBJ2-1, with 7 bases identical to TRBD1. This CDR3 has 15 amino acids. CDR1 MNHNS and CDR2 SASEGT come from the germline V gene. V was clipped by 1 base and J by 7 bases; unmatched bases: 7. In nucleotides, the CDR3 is TGTGCCAGCAGTGAAGGACAGGGTCAGTTGAATGAGCAGTTCTTC. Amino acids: CASSEGQGQLNEQFF.

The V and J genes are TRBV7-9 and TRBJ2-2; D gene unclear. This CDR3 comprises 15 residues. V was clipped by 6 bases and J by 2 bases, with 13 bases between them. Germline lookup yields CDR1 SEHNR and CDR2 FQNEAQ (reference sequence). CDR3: CASSLRATNTGELFF. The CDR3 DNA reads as TGTGCCAGCAGTCTAAGGGCCACAAACACCGGGGAGCTGTTTTTT.

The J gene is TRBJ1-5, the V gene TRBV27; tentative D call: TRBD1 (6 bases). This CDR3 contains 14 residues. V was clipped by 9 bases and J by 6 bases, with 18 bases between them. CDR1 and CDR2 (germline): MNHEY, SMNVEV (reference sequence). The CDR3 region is CASRGGGEGQPQHF. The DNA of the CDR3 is TGTGCCAGTCGCGGAGGGGGGGAGGGTCAGCCCCAGCATTTT.

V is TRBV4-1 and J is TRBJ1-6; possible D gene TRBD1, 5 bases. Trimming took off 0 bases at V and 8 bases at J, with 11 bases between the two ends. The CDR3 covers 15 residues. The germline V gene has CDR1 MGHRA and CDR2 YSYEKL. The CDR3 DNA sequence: TGCGCCAGCAGCCAAGATCAAGGGGTTTATTCACCCCTCCACTTT. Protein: CASSQDQGVYSPLHF.

The CDR3 sequence is CASSLMGQGRETQYF. The CDR3 bases are TGTGCCAGCAGCTTAATGGGACAGGGAAGAGAGACCCAGTACTTC. The V and J genes are TRBV7-3 and TRBJ2-5; 9 nucleotides line up with TRBD1. The germline gives CDR1 SGHTA, CDR2 FQGTGA. V lost 1 base to trimming and J lost 4 bases; unmatched junction nucleotides: 4. This CDR3 is 15 amino acids long.

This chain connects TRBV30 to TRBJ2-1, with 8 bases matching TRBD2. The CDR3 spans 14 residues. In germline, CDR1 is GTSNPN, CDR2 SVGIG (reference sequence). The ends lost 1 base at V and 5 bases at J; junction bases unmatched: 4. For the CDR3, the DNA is TGTGCCTGGAGTGATAGCGGGGAAGACAATGAGCAGTTCTTC. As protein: CAWSDSGEDNEQFF.

The CDR3 DNA sequence: TGTGCCAGCAGTTTAGTGGGATCAGAGACCCAGTACTTC. Its protein product is CASSLVGSETQYF. This rearrangement joins TRBV27 to TRBJ2-5; D remains unclear. CDR1 and CDR2 from the germline V gene are MNHEY and SMNVEV (reference sequence). With 2 bases removed from V and 4 bases from J, the gap between germline ends came to 8 bases. CDR3 size: 13 residues.

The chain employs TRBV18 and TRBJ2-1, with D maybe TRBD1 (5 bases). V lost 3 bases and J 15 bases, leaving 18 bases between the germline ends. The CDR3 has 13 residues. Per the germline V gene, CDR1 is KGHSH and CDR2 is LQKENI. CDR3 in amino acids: CASSPRETGVGFF. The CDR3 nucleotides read TGTGCCAGCTCACCCAGGGAAACGGGCGTCGGGTTCTTC.